A single sample is the source of the 28 T cell receptor beta chains below, sequenced in a study of response to subunit inactivated influenza vaccine. One entry per CDR3 protein results from TCRdb running MiXCR on the RT-PCR reads. Here the sample spans about 540,000 distinct CDR3 sequences, approximately 22% being singletons. The sample was also linked to a second study, of T cells expressing NK-cell markers. That report notes: Making the TCR beta cDNA relied on 5'RACE template switching with UMIs.

This material consisted of CD4+ T cells sorted from PBMCs, taken approximately 12 days after vaccination. The source is a man over 45 who received an inactivated influenza vaccine.

The gene calls are TRBV20-1 and TRBJ2-5; TRBD2 matches at 9 bases. The CDR3 runs 15 residues. The ends lost 0 bases at V and 2 bases at J; junction bases unmatched: 4. Germline CDR1 DFQATT, CDR2 SNEGSKA (reference sequence). The CDR3, as DNA: TGCAGTGCTAGAGATGGGACTAGCCATCAAGAGACCCAGTACTTC. It is translated as CSARDGTSHQETQYF.

This clonotype was seen repeatedly, ten times or more. Here the CDR3 DNA reads TGTGCCAGCAGCTGGGGGGTTTACAATGAGCAGTTCTTC. This encodes CASSWGVYNEQFF. J is TRBJ2-1 and V is TRBV5-6, with D possibly being TRBD2 (6 bases). Germline lookup yields CDR1 SGHDT and CDR2 YYEEEE. V shed 3 bases and J shed 4 bases, with 8 bases lying between them. The length of the CDR3 is 13 residues.

This clonotype was seen a few times. The chain joins TRBV6-5 to TRBJ2-1; TRBD2 matches 10 bases. Germline V gene data show CDR1 as MNHEY and CDR2 as SVGAGI. CDR3 length: 17 residues. J lost 0 bases, V lost 0 bases, and 2 bases had no gene match. The CDR3 coding sequence is TGTGCCAGCAGTTACTCGTCTAGCGGGAGCTCCTACAATGAGCAGTTCTTC. It translates to CASSYSSSGSSYNEQFF.

The genes are TRBV28 and TRBJ1-2, with TRBD1 as a possible D gene (6 bases). Trimming removed 5 bases from V and 5 bases from J, with 6 bases in between. Germline-derived CDR1 and CDR2 are MDHEN and SYDVKM. The CDR3 length is 11 residues. For the CDR3, the DNA is TGTGCCAGCAGTGGACAGTATGGCTACACCTTC. Translation: CASSGQYGYTF.

The chain couples TRBV2 to TRBJ1-2; D is ambiguous. Trimming stripped 1 base from V and 3 bases from J, with 6 bases between. Germline V CDR1 and CDR2: SNHLY, FYNNEI. The CDR3 covers 13 residues. CDR3 residues: CASSEDRDYGYTF. The CDR3 DNA follows: TGTGCCAGCAGTGAAGATAGAGACTATGGCTACACCTTC.

This clonotype was seen more than once but under ten times. The gene calls are TRBV10-3 and TRBJ1-2; tentatively, D is TRBD1 (5 bases). Germline loops: CDR1 ENHRY, CDR2 SYGVKD. V lost 10 bases and J 2 bases, leaving 17 bases between the germline ends. CDR3 length: 14 amino acids. The CDR3 DNA sequence: TGTGCCACCCAAGTGGCAGGGACGAACTATGGCTACACCTTC. Translated: CATQVAGTNYGYTF.

V is TRBV4-1 and J is TRBJ1-1; D unclear. This CDR3 spans 15 amino acids. Germline assignment: CDR1 MGHRA and CDR2 YSYEKL. V shed 4 bases and J shed 2 bases, with 14 bases lying between them. The chain's CDR3 is CASSRLAGGNTEAFF. The CDR3 DNA follows: TGCGCCAGCAGCCGACTAGCGGGCGGAAACACTGAAGCTTTCTTT.

This clonotype was recorded at least ten times. V gene TRBV12-3 or TRBV12-4 combines with J gene TRBJ1-1; 7 bases are shared with TRBD1. This CDR3 has 16 amino acids. V trimming: 4 bases; J trimming: 4 bases; junction bases outside the gene matches: 12. The CDR3 loop is CASSSARGGVGTEAFF. In DNA form, the CDR3 reads TGTGCCAGCAGTTCGGCCAGGGGGGGAGTTGGCACTGAAGCTTTCTTT.

The chain combines TRBV7-2 with TRBJ2-5, with a tentative D call TRBD1 (6 bases). Germline values: CDR1 SGHTA, CDR2 FQGNSA. This CDR3 is 15 amino acids long. V was clipped by 7 bases and J by 7 bases, with 22 bases between them. CDR3 amino acids: CASIPRLGPRGTQYF. CDR3 sequence (DNA): TGTGCCAGCATCCCCAGGTTAGGGCCCAGGGGGACCCAGTACTTC.

In this sample, this clonotype turned up a few times. The gene calls are TRBV20-1 and TRBJ2-7; 11 bases align to TRBD1. There are 15 residues in the CDR3. Germline trimming cut 3 bases from V and 7 bases from J; bases unmatched to any gene: 11. Germline V CDR1 and CDR2: DFQATT, SNEGSKA (reference sequence). In DNA form, the CDR3 reads TGCAGTGCTAGTGGGTTGGACAGGGGGCCTCGGGAGCAGTACTTC. This sequence encodes CSASGLDRGPREQYF.

The chain carries TRBV2 and TRBJ2-2; D unresolved. The V gene's germline CDR1 is SNHLY and CDR2 FYNNEI. V dropped 6 bases and J dropped 1 base, with 9 bases sitting between them. The CDR3 runs to 14 residues. The CDR3 DNA reads as TGTGCCAGCAGCGTGTCGGGGAACACCGGGGAGCTGTTTTTT. Its protein product is CASSVSGNTGELFF. The variable domain in full, with the rest retrieved from reference TRBV2 and TRBJ2-2, is EPEVTQTPSHQVTQMGQEVILRCVPISNHLYFYWYRQILGQKVEFLVSFYNNEISEKSEIFDDQFSVERPDGSNFTLKIRSTKLEDSAMYFCASSVSGNTGELFFGEGSRLTVL.

This clonotype was seen at least ten times. The chain has TRBV5-1 and TRBJ2-2; D unclear. CDR3 size: 12 residues. In germline, CDR1 is SGHRS, CDR2 YFSETQ. Trimming left V 2 bases short and J 6 bases short, with 5 bases between. This chain's CDR3 is CASSLSAGELFF. The DNA for the CDR3 is TGCGCCAGCAGCTTATCAGCCGGGGAGCTGTTTTTT.

The chain has TRBV25-1 and TRBJ2-7, with D unclear. V was trimmed by 3 bases and J by 3 bases, leaving 6 bases between them. This CDR3 is 12 amino acids long. CDR1 and CDR2 (germline): MGHDK, SYGVNS. The CDR3 is CASSDRFYEQYF. CDR3 bases: TGTGCCAGCAGTGACCGATTCTACGAGCAGTACTTC.

The CDR3 nucleotides read TGTGCCAGCAGCTCCCCGGGACAGCAATTAGCCAAAAACATTCAGTACTTC. The encoded protein is CASSSPGQQLAKNIQYF. The chain is built from TRBV11-2 and TRBJ2-4; TRBD1 matches at 7 bases. The CDR3 sequence is 17 residues long. Per germline, CDR1 SGHAT and CDR2 FQNNGV. The J segment lost 0 bases and the V segment lost 4 bases, leaving 9 bases of the junction unmatched.

The V gene is TRBV11-2, the J gene TRBJ2-3, with D unresolved. Trimming removed 2 bases from V and 2 bases from J, with 8 bases in between. Germline CDR1 is SGHAT and CDR2 is FQNNGV. CDR3 length: 14 residues. CDR3 loop: CASSLQQNTDTQYF. CDR3 bases: TGTGCCAGCAGCTTACAGCAGAACACAGATACGCAGTATTTT.

The rearrangement links TRBV6-2 or TRBV6-3 to TRBJ2-3; possible D gene TRBD2, 6 bases. Germline V gene data show CDR1 as MNHEY and CDR2 as SVGEGT. This CDR3 has 20 residues. Trimming left V 3 bases short and J 1 base short, with 26 bases between. CDR3 DNA sequence: TGTGCCAGCAGTTATCGGGGCGGGGCCTTAGTTTTGAGGGGCACAGATACGCAGTATTTT. Residues: CASSYRGGALVLRGTDTQYF.

J is TRBJ1-2 and V is TRBV10-3; 7 bases fit TRBD1. The CDR3 consists of 14 residues. CDR1 ENHRY and CDR2 SYGVKD come from the germline V gene. Trimming took 3 bases from V and 4 from J; bases not matched to a gene: 5. The CDR3 here is CAISDGTVPYGYTF. In DNA, the CDR3 is TGTGCCATCAGTGATGGGACAGTTCCCTATGGCTACACCTTC.

J is TRBJ2-7 and V is TRBV5-1; TRBD1 or TRBD2 may be the D gene (6 bases each). The CDR3 is made up of 13 amino acids. The germline V gene encodes CDR1 SGHRS and CDR2 YFSETQ. V lost 7 bases and J lost 0, with 11 bases in between. Here the CDR3 DNA reads TGCGCCAGCGGTAGGGGGGACTCCTACGAGCAGTACTTC. Its translation is CASGRGDSYEQYF.

This clonotype was observed a handful of times. The CDR3: CATSRQEGYTF. CDR3 DNA sequence: TGTGCCACCAGTCGGCAGGAGGGCTACACCTTC. This chain connects TRBV24-1 to TRBJ1-2; the D is unclear. CDR3 size: 11 residues. With 6 bases removed from V and 8 bases from J, the gap between germline ends came to 9 bases. Germline CDR1 and CDR2: KGHDR and SFDVKD.

This clonotype occurred a few times. V and J are TRBV4-1 and TRBJ2-2; TRBD2 agrees at 7 bases. Germline V CDR1 and CDR2: MGHRA, YSYEKL. Germline trimming cut 4 bases from V and 3 bases from J; bases unmatched to any gene: 8. The CDR3 loop spans 16 amino acids. In DNA form, the CDR3 reads TGCGCCAGCAGCCGCGGGACTAAGGGACACACCGGGGAGCTGTTTTTT. Protein product: CASSRGTKGHTGELFF.

V and J are TRBV21-1 and TRBJ2-5; the D call TRBD1 from the table was never checked on the DNA. TRBV21-1 is classified as a pseudogene. The CDR3 consists of 17 residues. This CDR3 reads CASSTASGQGGEETQYF. The CDR3 DNA reads as TGTGCCAGCAGCACAGCCTCGGGACAGGGGGGCGAAGAGACCCAGTACTTC.

The chain carries TRBV3-1 and TRBJ2-4, with 7 bases lining up with TRBD1. CDR1 and CDR2 from the germline V gene are LGHDT and YNNKEL (reference sequence). The CDR3 has 14 amino acids. J lost 8 bases, V lost 4 bases, and 8 bases had no gene match. The CDR3 bases are TGTGCCAGCAGCCTGGGGACAGTAAAGGACATTCAGTACTTC. Translating it yields CASSLGTVKDIQYF.

A few counts support this clonotype. This rearrangement joins TRBV27 to TRBJ2-7, with 9 positions matching TRBD1. The CDR3 sequence is 15 residues long. Germline V gene sequence: CDR1 MNHEY, CDR2 SMNVEV (reference sequence). Trimming took 5 bases from V and 1 from J; bases not matched to a gene: 6. CDR3 coding DNA: TGTGCCAGCAGTCCAGGGACAGGGCGATCCTACGAGCAGTACTTC. Translated, it gives CASSPGTGRSYEQYF.

This clonotype was counted only a few times. The gene calls are TRBV6-2 or TRBV6-3 and TRBJ1-1, with D possibly matching TRBD1 (5 bases). V lost 6 bases, J lost 5 bases, and 13 bases lay in between. CDR1 and CDR2 (germline): MNHEY, SVGEGT. There are 13 residues in the CDR3. The CDR3, as DNA: TGTGCCAGCAGGGCTGGCGGGGGTACTGAAGCTTTCTTT. This encodes CASRAGGGTEAFF.

This clonotype has just a few counts. This rearrangement joins TRBV12-3 or TRBV12-4 to TRBJ1-2; 9 nucleotides agree with TRBD1. Trimming removed 5 bases from V and 9 bases from J; junction bases left unmatched: 4. The CDR3 runs 12 residues. In DNA, the CDR3 is TGTGCCAGCAGTGTCGGGACAGGGCGCTACACCTTC. Translation: CASSVGTGRYTF.

A few counts support this clonotype. J is TRBJ1-2 and V is TRBV4-2; a possible D gene is TRBD1 (5 bases). V was trimmed by 0 bases and J by 3 bases, leaving 11 bases between them. Germline values: CDR1 LGHNA, CDR2 YNFKEQ. CDR3 size: 15 residues. The CDR3 bases are TGTGCCAGCAGCCAAGACGTCGCAGGGTACTATGGCTACACCTTC. This gives the protein CASSQDVAGYYGYTF.

The table lists this clonotype with a few counts. The chain recombines TRBV2 with TRBJ2-1; either TRBD1 or TRBD2 may fit D (5 bases each). Germline V gene lookup returns CDR1 SNHLY and CDR2 FYNNEI. Trimming removed 11 bases at V and 7 bases at J, with 15 bases between. This CDR3 comprises 12 residues. The CDR3 spells CAASGTGNEQFF. Here the CDR3 DNA reads TGTGCCGCCTCGGGGACGGGGAATGAGCAGTTCTTC.

The J gene is TRBJ1-2, the V gene TRBV10-3; TRBD1 agrees at 7 bases. CDR3 length: 16 amino acids. Looked up from germline, CDR1 is ENHRY and CDR2 is SYGVKD. With 3 bases clipped from V and 8 bases from J, the junction kept 15 bases outside the gene matches. The CDR3 sequence is CAISDVLAGGTIGYTF. The CDR3 DNA reads as TGTGCCATCAGTGACGTTTTGGCAGGGGGTACGATCGGCTACACCTTC.